Shown below are 12 T cell receptor beta chains from a single sample sequenced in a study of cytomegalovirus exposure and HLA in healthy donors (dated by TCRdb to 2015 to 2018). Library preparation employed the immunoSEQ multiplex PCR assay. The multiplex PCR relied on a mix of 60 forward primers for TCR Vbeta segments and 13 reverse primers for TCR Jbeta segments. TCRdb holds this immuneACCESS table with in-frame rearrangements only. Some clones are missing; in checked studies, unresolved V genes explain under half, and the rest has no known cause. The sample table records 130,000 to 150,000 clones; more than 75% of these occur just once. The top ten constitute almost 4% of the sample. Sequenced: PBMCs. These receptors were collected from a man younger than 30 in good health and CMV-seronegative.

V is TRBV6-5 and J is TRBJ2-5; D perhaps matches TRBD2 (7 bases). The CDR3 runs to 15 residues. CDR1 is MNHEY and CDR2 is SVGAGI in the germline V gene. Deletions cut 6 bases from V and 2 bases from J, with 16 bases between. This CDR3 reads CASRTYRGAQETQYF. CDR3 nucleotides: TGTGCCAGCAGAACCTACCGGGGGGCACAAGAGACCCAGTACTTC.

The chain carries TRBV27 and TRBJ2-1; D unclear. Looked up from germline, CDR1 is MNHEY and CDR2 is SMNVEV (reference sequence). Trimming stripped 3 bases from V and 12 bases from J, with 9 bases between. There are 11 residues in the CDR3. CDR3 sequence reads: CASSFAASQFF. The DNA of the CDR3 is TGTGCCAGCAGTTTTGCGGCTTCGCAGTTCTTC.

The count of this clone is one. This sample also contains other DNA sequences that code for the same CDR3. This chain uses TRBV10-2 with TRBJ2-6, with 7 bases fitting TRBD1. The CDR3 length is 15 residues. The germline CDR1 and CDR2 sequences are WSHSY and SAAADI. V trimming: 8 bases; J trimming: 0 bases; junction bases outside the gene matches: 4. The CDR3 sequence: CASSGGDSGANVLTF. CDR3 DNA: TGCGCCAGCTCAGGGGGTGACTCTGGGGCCAACGTCCTGACTTTC.

This chain links TRBV6-1 with TRBJ2-7, with 8 bases aligning to TRBD1. V dropped 0 bases and J dropped 2; count of bases not matched to a gene: 9. From germline, CDR1 is MNHNS and CDR2 SASEGT. The CDR3 is 17 amino acids. CDR3 residues: CASSEAQGRGRPYEQYF. In nucleotides, the CDR3 is TGTGCCAGCAGTGAAGCGCAGGGCAGGGGGCGACCCTACGAGCAGTACTTC.

The chain is built from TRBV29-1 and TRBJ2-1; TRBD1 agrees at 7 bases. CDR1 is SQVTM, CDR2 ANQGSEA, per germline. The CDR3 has 15 amino acids. J was trimmed by 0 bases and V by 1 base; bases with no gene match: 3. The CDR3 reads CSVEAGTVSYNEQFF. CDR3 coding DNA: TGCAGCGTTGAAGCCGGGACAGTCTCCTACAATGAGCAGTTCTTC.

This clone was found a few times. Other DNA sequences of this sample code for an identical CDR3. The chain links TRBV11-2 to TRBJ1-4; possibly TRBD1 for D (5 bases). CDR1 and CDR2 (germline): SGHAT, FQNNGV. The length of the CDR3 is 15 residues. Trimming took off 5 bases at V and 0 bases at J, with 10 bases between the two ends. The DNA for the CDR3 is TGTGCCAGCAGCCCAGCGGGGGCAACTAATGAAAAACTGTTTTTT. Translated, it gives CASSPAGATNEKLFF.

The CDR3 DNA reads as TGTGCCAGCAGTGGCCTGGGACAGGCCCGCTCCTACGAGCAGTACTTC. As protein: CASSGLGQARSYEQYF. The rearrangement joins TRBV6-1 to TRBJ2-7; TRBD1 agrees at 8 bases. The CDR3 has 16 residues. V lost 4 bases to trimming and J lost 0 bases; unmatched junction nucleotides: 8. In germline, CDR1 is MNHNS, CDR2 SASEGT.

This clone showed up just a few times. The chain couples TRBV7-2 to TRBJ2-2; TRBD1 is a possible D gene (5 bases). The germline gives CDR1 SGHTA, CDR2 FQGNSA. V lost 4 bases and J lost 5, with 11 bases in between. The CDR3 length is 14 residues. The DNA for the CDR3 is TGTGCCAGCAGCTCCGGACAAAATACCGGGGAGCTGTTTTTT. This codes for CASSSGQNTGELFF.

The chain couples TRBV6-1 to TRBJ2-7, with TRBD2 identical over 8 bases. The CDR3 consists of 14 residues. J lost 3 bases, V lost 6 bases, and 7 bases had no gene match. The germline V gene encodes CDR1 MNHNS and CDR2 SASEGT. Here the CDR3 reads CASRPGLGSYEQYF. CDR3 coding DNA: TGTGCCAGCAGACCGGGACTAGGGAGCTACGAGCAGTACTTC.

V gene TRBV28 combines with J gene TRBJ1-2; 7 nucleotides align to TRBD1. CDR1 and CDR2 from the germline V gene are MDHEN and SYDVKM. The CDR3 contains 15 residues. V gave up 5 bases and J gave up 0 bases; unmatched junction bases: 6. The CDR3 bases are TGTGCCAGCAGTCCGGGGACAGTAGCTAACTATGGCTACACCTTC. It is translated as CASSPGTVANYGYTF.

This clone came up once. The chain links TRBV7-2 to TRBJ2-7; D gene ambiguous. V lost 1 base to trimming and J lost 6 bases, with 16 bases between them. The CDR3 has 15 residues. Germline V gene sequence: CDR1 SGHTA, CDR2 FQGNSA. The CDR3 nucleotides are TGTGCCAGCAGCTTAGAGGCAAAAGGAGTGGGCGAGCAGTACTTC. Its translation: CASSLEAKGVGEQYF. The variable domain in full, completed from reference TRBV7-2 and TRBJ2-7, reads GAGVSQSPSNKVTEKGKDVELRCDPISGHTALYWYRQSLGQGLEFLIYFQGNSAPDKSGLPSDRFSAERTGGSVSTLTIQRTQQEDSAVYLCASSLEAKGVGEQYFGPGTRLTVT.

Concerning this clone itself: Germline is not matched at one junction end, which may reflect a read error. The chain combines TRBV28 with TRBJ1-2, with TRBD1 matching 9 bases. This CDR3 spans 15 amino acids. Germline-derived CDR1 and CDR2 are MDHEN and SYDVKM. The CDR3 sequence: CASSLSQGARYGYPF. CDR3 nucleotides: TGTGCCAGCAGTTTATCACAGGGGGCTAGGTATGGCTACCCCTTC.